The 18 T cell receptor beta chains below come from one sample, sequenced in a study of identifying expanded T cells in peripheral blood. TCRdb's table, derived via immunoSEQ multiplex PCR, lists solely in-frame clones and lacks some. The sample carries some 120,000 clones, approximately 88% recorded once. Material: blood. These receptors were collected from a person aged 18 to 70 in good health.

DNA of the CDR3: TGTGCCAGTAGTATGAGGACAGGGCCGGGCAATGAGCAGTTCTTC. It is translated as CASSMRTGPGNEQFF. The chain employs TRBV19 and TRBJ2-1, with TRBD1 identical over 8 bases. This CDR3 spans 15 amino acids. Germline V lookup: CDR1 LNHDA, CDR2 SQIVND (reference sequence). The V segment lost 3 bases and the J segment 6 bases; nucleotides outside the gene matches: 7.

The rearrangement joins TRBV7-2 to TRBJ1-5, with D perhaps matching TRBD1 (6 bases). CDR3 length equals 13 residues. With 5 bases removed from V and 7 bases from J, the gap between germline ends came to 12 bases. Germline V CDR1 and CDR2: SGHTA, FQGNSA. CDR3 DNA sequence: TGTGCCAGCAGCCTCGGGGGGCACCAGCCCCAGCATTTT. It yields the protein CASSLGGHQPQHF.

J is TRBJ1-5 and V is TRBV6-6, with a tentative D call TRBD1 (6 bases). Trimming removed 5 bases from V and 2 bases from J, with 10 bases in between. The germline gives CDR1 MNHNY, CDR2 SVGAGI (reference sequence). The CDR3 totals 14 residues. CDR3 coding DNA: TGTGCCAGCAGTCCACAGGGTCGCAATCAGCCCCAGCATTTT. It yields the protein CASSPQGRNQPQHF.

This chain connects TRBV7-3 to TRBJ2-1; 8 bases line up with TRBD2. The CDR3 runs 16 residues. Germline CDR1 reads SGHTA; CDR2 reads FQGTGA. V shed 4 bases, J shed 1 base, and the junction held 6 bases outside the gene matches. The CDR3 nucleotides are TGTGCCAGCAGCTCCCAAGCGGGGGTTTCCTACAATGAGCAGTTCTTC. Protein sequence: CASSSQAGVSYNEQFF.

The chain couples TRBV9 to TRBJ2-3, with 10 bases fitting TRBD2. CDR3 length equals 15 residues. Germline values: CDR1 SGDLS, CDR2 YYNGEE. With 5 bases clipped from V and 2 bases from J, the junction kept 5 bases outside the gene matches. CDR3 nucleotides: TGTGCCAGCAGTAAACTAGCGGGGATCACAGATACGCAGTATTTT. It translates to CASSKLAGITDTQYF.

The chain links TRBV5-1 to TRBJ1-2, with TRBD1 identical over 7 bases. The CDR3 runs to 14 residues. V lost 4 bases to trimming and J lost 2 bases; unmatched junction nucleotides: 5. In germline, CDR1 is SGHRS, CDR2 YFSETQ. Written as DNA, the CDR3 is TGCGCCAGCAGCCCAGGGGGGTCCAACTATGGCTACACCTTC. Translated, it gives CASSPGGSNYGYTF.

The rearrangement uses TRBV19 and TRBJ1-2, with D perhaps matching TRBD1 (5 bases). Germline CDR1 and CDR2: LNHDA and SQIVND (reference sequence). V lost 3 bases and J 6 bases, leaving 17 bases between the germline ends. The CDR3 contains 15 residues. CDR3 loop: CASSIRVGGGDGYTF. The CDR3 region has the DNA TGTGCCAGTAGTATTAGAGTGGGCGGGGGAGATGGCTACACCTTC.

This chain links TRBV9 with TRBJ1-1; TRBD1 is a possible D gene (6 bases). V lost 0 bases and J lost 4, with 7 bases in between. Germline values: CDR1 SGDLS, CDR2 YYNGEE. CDR3 length equals 13 residues. The CDR3 sequence: CASSVGDITEAFF. Here the CDR3 DNA reads TGTGCCAGCAGCGTAGGGGACATCACTGAAGCTTTCTTT.

The sample holds a few counts of this clone. This sequence joins TRBV30 and TRBJ1-2; TRBD1 is a possible D gene (5 bases). Between the trimmed V and J ends, which lost 0 bases and 4 bases, there was a span of 9 bases. The CDR3 consists of 13 residues. Per germline, CDR1 GTSNPN and CDR2 SVGIG (reference sequence). In DNA form, the CDR3 reads TGTGCCTGGAGTGTCCCAGGGCCCTATGGCTACACCTTC. It translates to CAWSVPGPYGYTF.

V usage is TRBV5-6 and J usage is TRBJ2-1; TRBD2 matches 12 bases. Trimming took 6 bases from V and 3 from J; bases not matched to a gene: 10. The CDR3 extends over 17 amino acids. Germline CDR1 is SGHDT and CDR2 is YYEEEE. The DNA of the CDR3 is TGTGCCAGCATCAAAAAACCGGGACTAGCGGGCTACAATGAGCAGTTCTTC. It yields the protein CASIKKPGLAGYNEQFF.

V is TRBV4-1 and J is TRBJ1-4; 9 bases agree with TRBD1. The junction had 5 bases not matched to a gene; V was cut back by 0 bases and J by 0 bases. There are 18 residues in the CDR3. Germline V gives CDR1 MGHRA, CDR2 YSYEKL. This chain's CDR3 is CASSQDDRGVATNEKLFF. The CDR3 DNA reads as TGCGCCAGCAGCCAAGACGACAGGGGGGTGGCAACTAATGAAAAACTGTTTTTT.

This clone was observed once. The chain joins TRBV2 to TRBJ1-1; perhaps TRBD1 as D (5 bases). The CDR3 totals 14 residues. In germline, CDR1 is SNHLY, CDR2 FYNNEI. Trimming left V 1 base short and J 7 bases short, with 13 bases between. The CDR3 loop is CASSEVRQGGEAFF. As DNA, the CDR3 is TGTGCCAGCAGTGAAGTAAGGCAGGGCGGTGAAGCTTTCTTT.

The gene calls are TRBV7-2 and TRBJ1-3; perhaps TRBD1 as D (6 bases). Germline assignment: CDR1 SGHTA and CDR2 FQGNSA. Trimming took off 4 bases at V and 0 bases at J, with 13 bases between the two ends. The CDR3 consists of 16 residues. As DNA, the CDR3 is TGTGCCAGCAGCTCCCGAACAGGGAGCTCTGGAAACACCATATATTTT. Amino acids: CASSSRTGSSGNTIYF.

This clone has a handful of counts. CDR3 region: CASSIVRAQQDTEAFF. Here the CDR3 DNA reads TGTGCCAGTAGTATTGTGAGGGCCCAACAGGACACTGAAGCTTTCTTT. The V gene is TRBV19, the J gene TRBJ1-1; maybe TRBD1 (5 bases). Trimming pared 3 bases from V and 3 bases from J, leaving 17 bases between. CDR1 is LNHDA, CDR2 SQIVND, per germline (reference sequence). The CDR3 has 16 residues.

For the CDR3, the DNA is TGTGCCAGTAGTCTCGACAGTAGCTCCTACAATGAGCAGTTCTTC. It translates to CASSLDSSSYNEQFF. This chain links TRBV19 with TRBJ2-1; TRBD1 might be the D (5 bases). Germline values: CDR1 LNHDA, CDR2 SQIVND (reference sequence). This CDR3 has 15 amino acids. Trimming stripped 5 bases from V and 0 bases from J, with 11 bases between.

The rearrangement links TRBV30 to TRBJ2-2, with D perhaps TRBD1 or TRBD2 (5 bases each). Germline CDR1 GTSNPN, CDR2 SVGIG (reference sequence). The V end lost 2 bases, the J end lost 0 bases, and 7 bases lay between the germline ends. The CDR3 spans 14 residues. CDR3 nucleotide sequence: TGTGCCTGGAGTTTGGGGGCGAACACCGGGGAGCTGTTTTTT. Residues: CAWSLGANTGELFF.

This clone turned up a few times. The rearrangement joins TRBV29-1 to TRBJ1-2, with 7 bases that match TRBD1. CDR3 size: 15 residues. Germline loops: CDR1 SQVTM, CDR2 ANQGSEA. The V segment lost 4 bases and the J segment 6 bases; nucleotides outside the gene matches: 14. This chain's CDR3 is CSVVSDWGTANGYTF. CDR3 nucleotide sequence: TGCAGCGTTGTATCCGATTGGGGGACAGCCAATGGCTACACCTTC.

J is TRBJ2-1 and V is TRBV2, with TRBD2 matching 14 bases. The CDR3 has 16 amino acids. Germline CDR1 SNHLY, CDR2 FYNNEI. The ends lost 6 bases at V and 4 bases at J; junction bases unmatched: 5. CDR3: CASRRTSGGTYNEQFF. CDR3 nucleotide sequence: TGTGCCAGCAGGAGGACTAGCGGGGGGACTTACAATGAGCAGTTCTTC.